A selection of T cell receptor beta chains follows, all from one sample in a study of cytomegalovirus exposure and HLA in healthy donors. Here immunoSEQ multiplex PCR was the method, and the copy in TCRdb shows in-frame clones only, minus some. This sample has around 130,000 clones; roughly nine tenths occur once, and the top ten carry about 3.7%. The sample comprised PBMCs. The receptors derive from a man aged 25 to 40 in good health and CMV-seronegative. Both conserved end residues are part of each CDR3. A D gene is named only where the DNA matches it firmly. The size of a clone is reported for some rows only, either as once, few or many, or as a class for expanded clones.

v_call	clone_size	j_call	d_call	cdr3_nt	cdr3_aa
TRBV4-2	NA	TRBJ1-3	NA	TGTGCCAGCAGCCAGCGGACATTATCTGGAAACACCATATATTTT	CASSQRTLSGNTIYF
TRBV5-1	NA	TRBJ2-2	NA	TGCGCCTCAAGGGACTCTGACACCGGGGAGCTGTTTTTT	CASRDSDTGELFF
TRBV11-2	NA	TRBJ2-5	NA	TGTGCCAGCAGCTTAGCGAGTGGCAGGGAAGAGACCCAGTACTTC	CASSLASGREETQYF
TRBV10-3	once	TRBJ1-1	NA	TGTGCCATCAGCGACCGGGTCCCGGGCACTGAAGCTTTCTTT	CAISDRVPGTEAFF
TRBV2	NA	TRBJ1-4	NA	TGTGCCAGCAGTGAGTCCGACAGTACTAATGAAAAACTGTTTTTT	CASSESDSTNEKLFF
TRBV7-9	NA	TRBJ1-4	NA	TGTGCCAGCAGCTTAGTCGGGGGGGAAAAACTGTTTTTT	CASSLVGGEKLFF
TRBV6-1	NA	TRBJ1-5	NA	TGTGCCAGCAGTGCCTCACTCAGGGTTCAGCCCCAGCATTTT	CASSASLRVQPQHF
TRBV29-1	once	TRBJ1-2	NA	TGCAGCGTTGAAGACACAGTGCAAAGCTATGGCTACACCTTC	CSVEDTVQSYGYTF
TRBV7-9	NA	TRBJ2-7	NA	TGTGCCAGCAGCTTAGGGGTTAGGGGGGAGCAGTACTTC	CASSLGVRGEQYF
TRBV7-2	NA	TRBJ2-5	TRBD2	TGTGCCAGCAGCCCGCAGGGACTAGCGGGAAGCGGGGACCAGTACTTC	CASSPQGLAGSGDQYF
TRBV7-9	NA	TRBJ2-1	TRBD1	TGTGCCAGCAGTCCCGGACAGGGGGCCGACAATGAGCAGTTCTTC	CASSPGQGADNEQFF
TRBV15	NA	TRBJ2-7	NA	TGTGCCACCAGCAGAAGCGACGGGTCCTACGAGCAGTACTTC	CATSRSDGSYEQYF
TRBV4-1	NA	TRBJ2-7	NA	TGCGCCAGCAGCCAAGATCGGCAGGGGAGCTCCTACGAGCAGTACTTC	CASSQDRQGSSYEQYF
TRBV18	NA	TRBJ1-5	NA	TGTGCCAGCTCTTATTGGGAGAGCAATCAGCCCCAGCATTTT	CASSYWESNQPQHF
TRBV7-3	NA	TRBJ2-1	TRBD2	TGTGCCAGCAGCTCCCAAGGACTAGCGGGGGTTAATAAGCAGTTCTTC	CASSSQGLAGVNKQFF
TRBV19	NA	TRBJ2-7	NA	TGTGCCAGTAGTATAGGGGGGACATGGCGGTCAACCGAGCAGTACTTC	CASSIGGTWRSTEQYF
TRBV7-6	NA	TRBJ1-1	TRBD1	TGTGCCAGCAGCATGTGGACAGGGAACACTGAAGCTTTCTTT	CASSMWTGNTEAFF
TRBV4-1	NA	TRBJ1-1	NA	TGCGCCAGCAGCCAAGAAGCACCGGGAAACTCGAACACTGAAGCTTTCTTT	CASSQEAPGNSNTEAFF
TRBV27	NA	TRBJ1-6	NA	TGTGCCAGCAGTAAGGGCGGGAATTCACCCCTCCACTTT	CASSKGGNSPLHF
TRBV6-5	NA	TRBJ1-6	NA	TGTGCCAGCAGTTACGAGGGCGGGCCCCTTAATTCACCCCTCCACTTT	CASSYEGGPLNSPLHF
TRBV2	NA	TRBJ1-5	NA	TGTGCCAGCAGAAGGTCCGAGGGCAATCAGCCCCAGCATTTT	CASRRSEGNQPQHF
TRBV6-5	NA	TRBJ1-5	NA	TGTGCCAGCAGGGAGTTGTGGGGCCCTAATCAGCCCCAGCATTTT	CASRELWGPNQPQHF
TRBV29-1	once	TRBJ2-2	NA	TGCAGCGTTGCTGGAACAGGGAGGGGCACCGGGGAGCTGTTTTTT	CSVAGTGRGTGELFF
TRBV4-3	NA	TRBJ1-4	NA	TGCGCCAGCAGCCAGGACCCGGGACTTATTAATGAAAAACTGTTTTTT	CASSQDPGLINEKLFF
TRBV2	few	TRBJ1-6	TRBD1	TGTGCCAGCAACGACAGGGCCACTAATTCACCCCTCCACTTT	CASNDRATNSPLHF
TRBV6-1	NA	TRBJ2-1	NA	TGTGCCAGCAGTGAAGACACCGACTCCTACAATGAGCAGTTCTTC	CASSEDTDSYNEQFF
TRBV5-1	NA	TRBJ1-1	NA	TGCGCCAGCAGCTTGGGAACTCCGGACTGGAGCACTGAAGCTTTCTTT	CASSLGTPDWSTEAFF
TRBV7-2	NA	TRBJ2-1	TRBD1	TGTGCCAGCAGCCCAACTAGGACAGGGACGGGGAATGAGCAGTTCTTC	CASSPTRTGTGNEQFF
TRBV28	NA	TRBJ1-5	TRBD1	TGTGCCAGCAGTTTGGGGGACAGTGGAAATCAGCCCCAGCATTTT	CASSLGDSGNQPQHF
TRBV6-5	NA	TRBJ2-1	TRBD1	TGTGCCAGCAGTTTACTACAGGGGGCGGCCTACAATGAGCAGTTCTTC	CASSLLQGAAYNEQFF
TRBV27	NA	TRBJ2-5	TRBD2	TGTGCCAGCAGTCCAGGGACTAGCGGAAAAGAGACCCAGTACTTC	CASSPGTSGKETQYF
TRBV7-2	NA	TRBJ1-5	NA	TGTGCCAGCAGCCTGACAGCCCCTAGCAATCAGCCCCAGCATTTT	CASSLTAPSNQPQHF